This T cell receptor beta chain emerged from a study of early T cells in non-severe SARS-CoV-2 infection. Study-wide context: Sequencing targeted bulk RNA from unsorted whole blood, leaving chains unpaired. Study-wide results and limits: In VDJdb matching, anti-spike CD8 responses were favored while private and CD4 specificities went missing.

This clonotype has more than one count but fewer than ten. Antigen specificity is unknown. cDNA molecules, individually, were tagged with unique molecular identifiers. TCRdb re-called the 5' RACE reads through MiXCR, storing one row per CDR3 protein. This table has about 33,000 distinct CDR3 sequences, roughly 4.5% appearing once. The CDR3 sequence is 14 residues long. V shed 0 bases and J shed 3 bases, with 8 bases lying between them. The germline CDR1 and CDR2 sequences are PRHDT and FYEKMQ (reference sequence). The chain carries TRBV13 and TRBJ2-5, with D hard to call. The sequenced sample consisted of whole blood. The sequence came from an adult who was a healthcare worker with PCR-confirmed SARS-CoV-2 infection or an uninfected control (not recorded which). The CDR3 spells CASSLGASEETQYF. CDR3 DNA sequence: TGTGCCAGCAGCTTAGGAGCGTCAGAAGAGACCCAGTACTTC.